The source of this TCR beta chain is a study of metastatic and nonmetastatic thyroid tumors. Study-level background: Across peripheral blood and tumor or nodule tissue samples taken from malignant and benign thyroid patients, the repertoires were compared with one another.

With respect to this clone: What it binds is unknown.

V was clipped by 5 bases and J by 5 bases; unmatched bases: 9. The CDR3 runs 16 residues. Study-wide findings and caveats: Significantly higher TCR beta diversity was reportedly seen in malignant thyroid tumors than benign nodules, in blood and tumor.

Thyroid surgery was preceded by no treatment in any patient. In the study's own analysis: Built for papillary thyroid cancer, a distant-metastasis classifier drew on CDR3 differences across clinicopathological groups. With MiXCR, TCRdb reprocessed the PCR reads. Here the V and J calls rest on TCRdb's processing, not on the authors' analysis. The table shows some 46,000 clones, with roughly a quarter occurring only once. The receptor was derived from a male donor with papillary thyroid cancer or a benign thyroid nodule (not recorded which). Some clones in this sample may be carry-over from other donors' samples. Sequencing was carried out using blood. The gene calls are TRBV12-3 or TRBV12-4 and TRBJ2-1; the match to TRBD2 covers 10 bases. CDR3 sequence (DNA): TGTGCCAGCAGTACATCCCTAGCGGGAGACGACAATGAGCAGTTCTTC. Protein sequence: CASSTSLAGDDNEQFF.